This is a list of T cell receptor beta chains from one sample in a study of T-cell reconstitution after alpha-beta-depleted transplantation in children. TCRdb re-analysed the PCR reads in MiXCR, keeping a single row per CDR3 protein. This sample has 200,000 to 250,000 distinct CDR3 sequences, with roughly a tenth found just once. The sample was PBMCs, taken before TCRalphabeta/CD19-depleted stem cell transplant. The source of these receptors is a child younger than two with acute myeloid leukemia, due to receive a stem cell transplant. Both conserved end residues are part of each CDR3. Each record gives: V gene, D gene, J gene, CDR3 length, clone size, CDR3 DNA, CDR3 protein. A D gene is named only where the DNA matches it firmly. Clone sizes are shown as how often the clone was seen (once, few, many) or a class if it is expanded.

>TRBV12-3/TRBV12-4|TRBD2|TRBJ2-3|12|many
TGTGCCAGCAGTCAAGGACTAGCAGCGCAGTATTTT
CASSQGLAAQYF
>TRBV5-1|TRBD1|TRBJ2-5|14|many
TGCGCCAGCAGCCCCCGGACAGGACAAGAGACCCAGTACTTC
CASSPRTGQETQYF
>TRBV12-3/TRBV12-4|TRBD1|TRBJ1-6|18|many
TGTGCCAGCAGTTCGGGACAGGGGGCACACACTTCAAATTCACCCCTCCACTTT
CASSSGQGAHTSNSPLHF
>TRBV24-1|TRBD2|TRBJ2-3|17|few
TGTGCCACCAGTGATTACGGACTAGCGGGATACGCAGATACGCAGTATTTT
CATSDYGLAGYADTQYF
>TRBV18|-|TRBJ2-1|13|many
TGTGCCAGCTCTCAAGAGGTCTACAATGAGCAGTTCTTC
CASSQEVYNEQFF
>TRBV24-1|TRBD1|TRBJ2-1|16|many
TGTGCCACCAGTGACCCGGGACAGGGGGGGCACAATGAGCAGTTCTTC
CATSDPGQGGHNEQFF
>TRBV29-1|TRBD1|TRBJ2-5|15|many
TGCAGCGCCCGACCCCGGGCAGGGGGTGGGGAGACCCAGTACTTC
CSARPRAGGGETQYF
>TRBV12-3/TRBV12-4|TRBD2|TRBJ2-1|16|many
TGTGCCAGCAGTTTAGGTCTAGCGGGGTACCACAATGAGCAGTTCTTC
CASSLGLAGYHNEQFF
>TRBV18|TRBD1|TRBJ1-5|15|few
TGTGCCAGCTCACCTGGAGGACAGGCCAATCAGCCCCAGCATTTT
CASSPGGQANQPQHF
>TRBV5-1|TRBD1|TRBJ1-1|14|many
TGCGCCAGCCGCCGACAGGGATCGAACACTGAAGCTTTCTTT
CASRRQGSNTEAFF
>TRBV20-1|-|TRBJ1-1|17|many
TGCAGTGCCCCGACTAACAGGGCGCTTAAGATGAACACTGAAGCTTTCTTT
CSAPTNRALKMNTEAFF
>TRBV9|TRBD2|TRBJ2-7|16|many
TGTGCCAGCAGCGCCCTAGATAGCGGGCTCTCCTACGAGCAGTACTTC
CASSALDSGLSYEQYF
>TRBV29-1|-|TRBJ2-3|14|many
TGCAGCGTTGCCGGCAGGATGGGCGTCGGTACGCAGTATTTT
CSVAGRMGVGTQYF
>TRBV18|TRBD1|TRBJ2-1|17|many
TGTGCCAGCTCACCACGGGTAGGGGGCACGGGCTACAATGAGCAGTTCTTC
CASSPRVGGTGYNEQFF
>TRBV28|TRBD1|TRBJ2-7|14|many
TGTGCCAGCAGCACTTCCGGGACAGGGTATATGCAGTACTTC
CASSTSGTGYMQYF
>TRBV5-1|-|TRBJ1-6|12|many
TGCGCCAGCAGAAAGGCGGATTCACCCCTCCACTTT
CASRKADSPLHF
>TRBV12-3/TRBV12-4|TRBD2|TRBJ2-3|16|many
TGTGCCAGCAGTTTATCGCTAGCGGGGGCCACAGATACGCAGTATTTT
CASSLSLAGATDTQYF